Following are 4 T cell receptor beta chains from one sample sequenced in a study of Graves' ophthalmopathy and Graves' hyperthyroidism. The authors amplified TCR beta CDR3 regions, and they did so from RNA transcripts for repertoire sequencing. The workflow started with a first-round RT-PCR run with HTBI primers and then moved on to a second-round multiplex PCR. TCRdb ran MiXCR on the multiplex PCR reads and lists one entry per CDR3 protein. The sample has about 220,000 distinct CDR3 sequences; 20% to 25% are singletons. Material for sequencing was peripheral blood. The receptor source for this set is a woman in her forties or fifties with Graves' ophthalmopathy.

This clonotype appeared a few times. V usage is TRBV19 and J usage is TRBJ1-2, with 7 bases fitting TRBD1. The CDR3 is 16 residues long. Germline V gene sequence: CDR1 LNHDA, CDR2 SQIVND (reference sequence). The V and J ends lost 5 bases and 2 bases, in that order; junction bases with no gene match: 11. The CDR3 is CASSSKTGVGNYGYTF. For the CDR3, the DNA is TGTGCCAGTAGTTCCAAAACAGGGGTTGGGAACTATGGCTACACCTTC.

This chain's CDR3 is CASSFRVGGWEQYF. CDR3 nucleotides: TGCGCCAGCAGCTTCCGGGTAGGGGGCTGGGAGCAGTACTTC. The chain uses TRBV5-1 and TRBJ2-7; 7 bases match TRBD1. After removal of 2 bases from V and 7 bases from J, the junction contained 9 bases not matched to a gene. The CDR3 extends over 14 amino acids. Germline V gene sequence: CDR1 SGHRS, CDR2 YFSETQ.

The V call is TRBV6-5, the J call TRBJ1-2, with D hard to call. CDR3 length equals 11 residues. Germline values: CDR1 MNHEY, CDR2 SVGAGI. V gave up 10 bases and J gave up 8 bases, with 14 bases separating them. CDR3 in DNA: TGTGCCACCAAAGAGGGCGAGGGCTACACCTTC. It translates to CATKEGEGYTF.

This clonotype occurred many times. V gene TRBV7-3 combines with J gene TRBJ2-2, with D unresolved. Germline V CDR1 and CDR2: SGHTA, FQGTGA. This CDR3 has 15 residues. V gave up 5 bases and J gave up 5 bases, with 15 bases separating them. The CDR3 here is CASSPGRRKTGELFF. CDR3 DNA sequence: TGTGCCAGCAGCCCAGGACGGAGAAAGACCGGGGAGCTGTTTTTT.